This T cell receptor beta chain was captured in a study of persistence of HIV-infected CD4 T cells. Findings and limits, study-wide: CMV- and Gag-responding cells had lower TCRbeta richness than CD3/CD28-responding cells. Degenerate expanded CDR3beta sequences were enriched among CMV- and Gag-responding cells.

Note on this clone: What it binds is unknown.

The CDR3 has 16 residues. V lost 4 bases and J lost 5; bases outside the gene matches: 9. Germline values: CDR1 SGHDN, CDR2 FVKESK. Sequencing used immunoSEQ version 4 in survey mode. Each sample used up to about 1 ug genomic DNA diluted to around 9.9 ng/uL. The protocol was immunoSEQ multiplex PCR, while the TCRdb copy is restricted to in-frame clones and leaves out a portion. Among about 64,000 clones, 65% to 80% were seen once, and the ten largest hold under 2%. The stimulus was an HIV-1 Gag 15-mer peptide pool, about 1.1 ug/peptide/mL. CD40L-negative CD69-negative CD45RO-high memory CD4+ T cells were sorted as populations depleted of antigen-responding cells. Anti-CD28/CD49d costimulation, CD40-blocking antibody and enfuvirtide were given to CD8-depleted PBMCs for 18 hours.

The sequencing here drew on CD4+ T cells sorted from PBMCs after roughly 18-hour stimulation, taken from a patient who received antiretroviral therapy. The V call is TRBV14, the J call TRBJ2-2; 8 nucleotides line up with TRBD2. This sequence was found in an adult man with HIV who was CMV-seropositive. The CDR3 sequence is CASSRNGGAVTGELFF. The CDR3 nucleotides read TGTGCCAGCAGCCGCAACGGGGGGGCCGTTACCGGGGAGCTGTTTTTT.